The rows below give T cell receptor beta chains drawn from one sample of a study of cytomegalovirus exposure and HLA in healthy donors. Generated by immunoSEQ multiplex PCR, the TCRdb table keeps only in-frame clones and is missing some. There are 150,000 to 200,000 clones in the sample; around 75% occur only once, and about 7.7% lies in the top ten. Sequencing input: PBMCs. The receptors were gathered from a woman in her thirties or forties in good health and CMV-seropositive. Each CDR3 is given with its conserved first and last residue. Each record gives: clone size, J gene, D gene, V gene, CDR3 length, CDR3 DNA, CDR3 protein. D genes are given only for firm matches. The size entry is marked missing in some rows and otherwise reads once, few, many or a size class.

- | TRBJ1-1 | - | TRBV5-5 | 17 | TGTGCCAGCAGCTTTCAAGGGGAGGTTGCAGTGAACACTGAAGCTTTCTTT | CASSFQGEVAVNTEAFF
- | TRBJ2-5 | - | TRBV29-1 | 13 | TGCAGCGTTGAAGATGGCCAGGGTGAGACCCAGTACTTC | CSVEDGQGETQYF
- | TRBJ2-3 | TRBD2 | TRBV6-5 | 15 | TGTGCCAGCAGGACTAGCGGGAGGGCCGGAGATACGCAGTATTTT | CASRTSGRAGDTQYF
- | TRBJ1-4 | - | TRBV18 | 15 | TGTGCCAGCTCACCATCGTTCAGGGGAAATGAAAAACTGTTTTTT | CASSPSFRGNEKLFF
- | TRBJ2-7 | - | TRBV11-2 | 13 | TGTGCCAGCAGCCCCCAGGAAAAATACGAGCAGTACTTC | CASSPQEKYEQYF
- | TRBJ2-7 | - | TRBV30 | 14 | TGTGCCTGGAGTCCACAACTAGGGCCCTACGAGCAGTACTTC | CAWSPQLGPYEQYF
- | TRBJ2-5 | TRBD2 | TRBV7-7 | 16 | TGTGCTAGCAGCTTAGGGCTAGCGGGGAGAAAAGAGACCCAGTACTTC | CASSLGLAGRKETQYF
- | TRBJ2-1 | TRBD2 | TRBV13 | 17 | TGTGCCAGCAGCTTACGGCTAGCGGGAGGCTCCTACAATGAGCAGTTCTTC | CASSLRLAGGSYNEQFF
- | TRBJ2-1 | TRBD1 | TRBV19 | 16 | TGTGCCAGTAGTACCGGGACAGGGGAGTTGGTAAATGAGCAGTTCTTC | CASSTGTGELVNEQFF
- | TRBJ2-2 | - | TRBV19 | 17 | TGTGCCAGTAGTCCCCGGGACGGGACTGGGAACACCGGGGAGCTGTTTTTT | CASSPRDGTGNTGELFF
- | TRBJ2-2 | - | TRBV2 | 14 | TGTGCCAGCAGTGTTCGTATTAACACCGGGGAGCTGTTTTTT | CASSVRINTGELFF
once | TRBJ2-7 | TRBD2 | TRBV20-1 | 11 | TGCAGTGGGGGGGGAGCCTACGAGCAGTACTTC | CSGGGAYEQYF
- | TRBJ2-7 | - | TRBV23-1 | 16 | TGCGCCAGCAGTCAATCGGGGCGAAAAAGCTCCTACGAGCAGTACTTC | CASSQSGRKSSYEQYF
- | TRBJ2-5 | - | TRBV4-3 | 18 | TGCGCCAGCAGCCGCCGAGACTTCCGGGAACAAACCCAAGAGACCCAGTACTTC | CASSRRDFREQTQETQYF
- | TRBJ1-1 | - | TRBV6-6 | 16 | TGTGCCAGCAGTACCCTCGCGACAGGATCGAACACTGAAGCTTTCTTT | CASSTLATGSNTEAFF
- | TRBJ1-5 | - | TRBV15 | 15 | TGTGCCACCAGCAGAGATCGGGGGTTCAACCAGCCCCAGCATTTT | CATSRDRGFNQPQHF
- | TRBJ1-2 | TRBD1 | TRBV27 | 17 | TGTGCCAGCAGTCCGAGGACAGGGGGCATCCATTTTTATGGCTACACCTTC | CASSPRTGGIHFYGYTF
- | TRBJ1-5 | - | TRBV28 | 19 | TGTGCCAGCAGTTTTTTATTTGTGAAACCGGGACAACAAGAGTCGGCCCAGCATTTT | CASSFLFVKPGQQESAQHF
- | TRBJ2-3 | TRBD2 | TRBV4-2 | 17 | TGTGCCAGCAGCCAAGAAGGGGGACTAGCGATCGCAGATACGCAGTATTTT | CASSQEGGLAIADTQYF
- | TRBJ2-5 | TRBD2 | TRBV6-6 | 15 | TGTGCCAGCAGTTATCTACTAGCGGGAAAAGAGACCCAGTACTTC | CASSYLLAGKETQYF
- | TRBJ2-7 | - | TRBV5-4 | 13 | TGTGCCAGCAGCTTGGTTGGTAGCTACGAGCAGTACTTC | CASSLVGSYEQYF
- | TRBJ2-5 | - | TRBV5-1 | 13 | TGCGCCAGCAGCTTGGGGCTTCAAGAGACCCAGTACTTC | CASSLGLQETQYF
- | TRBJ2-1 | TRBD2 | TRBV5-6 | 16 | TGTGCCAGCAGCTCTCGACTAGCGGAGATTTACAATGAGCAGTTCTTC | CASSSRLAEIYNEQFF
- | TRBJ1-2 | TRBD1 | TRBV28 | 13 | TGTGCCAGCCAAGGACAGGGGTACTATGGCTACACCTTC | CASQGQGYYGYTF
- | TRBJ2-1 | TRBD1 | TRBV5-8 | 13 | TGTGCCAGCAGCCGGGACAGCTACAATGAGCAGTTCTTC | CASSRDSYNEQFF
- | TRBJ2-6 | TRBD1 | TRBV30 | 15 | TGTGCCTGGAGTGAGACAGGGGTCGGGGCCAACGTCCTGACTTTC | CAWSETGVGANVLTF
- | TRBJ2-1 | - | TRBV7-2 | 14 | TGTGCCAGCAGCTTAGAGACCGCGGGGAATGAGCAGTTCTTC | CASSLETAGNEQFF
- | TRBJ1-3 | - | TRBV5-1 | 15 | TGCGCCAGCAGTTACCGGGAGAACTCTGGAAACACCATATATTTT | CASSYRENSGNTIYF
- | TRBJ2-1 | TRBD2 | TRBV6-5 | 13 | TGTGCCAGCAGTTACCAAGGGACTAGCGGGATGTTCTTC | CASSYQGTSGMFF
- | TRBJ1-1 | - | TRBV2 | 16 | TGTGCCAGCAGTGAAAACCCGGGACACCAGAACACTGAAGCTTTCTTT | CASSENPGHQNTEAFF
- | TRBJ2-6 | - | TRBV29-1 | 13 | TGCAGCGTTCAGAACTCTGGGGCCAACGTCCTGACTTTC | CSVQNSGANVLTF
- | TRBJ1-1 | - | TRBV30 | 12 | TGTGCCTGGACGCGGTCCGAGCGTGAAGCTTTCTTT | CAWTRSEREAFF
- | TRBJ2-6 | TRBD1 | TRBV7-9 | 18 | TGTGCCAGCAGCAGCTTCGGGACAGGCAACTCTGGGGCCAACGTCCTGACTTTC | CASSSFGTGNSGANVLTF
few | TRBJ1-2 | TRBD1 | TRBV6-5 | 14 | TGTGCCAGCAGTCCCGGGACAGGGGTGAATGGCTACACCTTC | CASSPGTGVNGYTF
- | TRBJ2-1 | - | TRBV5-4 | 15 | TGTGCCAGCAGGGAACAGGGATTCTCCTACAATGAGCAGTTCTTC | CASREQGFSYNEQFF
- | TRBJ1-1 | - | TRBV11-3 | 13 | TGTGCCAGCAGCCAAGTGGGGGCCACTGAAGCTTTCTTT | CASSQVGATEAFF
- | TRBJ2-1 | - | TRBV7-2 | 15 | TGTGCCAGCAGACCCACAGGGCGCTCCTACAATGAGCAGTTCTTC | CASRPTGRSYNEQFF
- | TRBJ1-1 | TRBD1 | TRBV28 | 12 | TGTGCCAGCGGACAGGGAGTTTCGGAAGCTTTCTTT | CASGQGVSEAFF
- | TRBJ2-7 | TRBD2 | TRBV30 | 14 | TGTGCCTGGAGGCCGGGGACTAGTCCTCCCGAGCAGTACTTC | CAWRPGTSPPEQYF
- | TRBJ2-7 | TRBD1 | TRBV19 | 13 | TGTGCCAGTAGCTCCGGGACAGGGGATAAGCAGTACTTC | CASSSGTGDKQYF
few | TRBJ2-7 | TRBD1 | TRBV9 | 13 | TGTGCCAGCAGCGTGGAACAGGGGTACGAGCAGTACTTC | CASSVEQGYEQYF
- | TRBJ2-1 | TRBD2 | TRBV27 | 15 | TGTGCCAGCAGGACGGGACTAGCGGGAGTCAATGAGCAGTTCTTC | CASRTGLAGVNEQFF
few | TRBJ1-1 | - | TRBV6-6 | 12 | TGTGCCAGCAGTTACGGGCGGGTTGAAGCTTTCTTT | CASSYGRVEAFF
- | TRBJ1-5 | TRBD1 | TRBV9 | 14 | TGTGCCAGCAGCGTAGGGGACAGGGGGCAGCCCCAGCATTTT | CASSVGDRGQPQHF
- | TRBJ2-7 | - | TRBV28 | 14 | TGTGCCAGCCACCCTGGCGGCCAGATCTACGAGCAGTACTTC | CASHPGGQIYEQYF
- | TRBJ2-6 | - | TRBV19 | 15 | TGTGCCAGTAGTAATCAGGCTTCTGGGGCCAACGTCCTGACTTTC | CASSNQASGANVLTF
- | TRBJ1-2 | - | TRBV2 | 13 | TGTGCCAGCAGTGAAGGACAGTACTATGGCTACACCTTC | CASSEGQYYGYTF
once | TRBJ1-2 | - | TRBV7-2 | 13 | TGTGCCAGCAGCTTAGGGACAGACTATGGCTACACCTTC | CASSLGTDYGYTF
- | TRBJ2-7 | - | TRBV9 | 16 | TGTGCCAGCAGCGTAGATGGGGGCCCAGGTCCCTACGAGCAGTACTTC | CASSVDGGPGPYEQYF
- | TRBJ1-5 | - | TRBV28 | 15 | TGTGCCGGCAGCCTCTTAGGGGTGGGCAATCAGCCCCAGCATTTT | CAGSLLGVGNQPQHF
- | TRBJ2-3 | TRBD2 | TRBV7-2 | 14 | TGTGCCAGCAGCTTGGGCGGGAGGGAAGATACGCAGTATTTT | CASSLGGREDTQYF
- | TRBJ1-3 | - | TRBV19 | 15 | TGTGCCAGTAGTATGGAGACCGGAACTGGAAACACCATATATTTT | CASSMETGTGNTIYF
- | TRBJ2-7 | TRBD2 | TRBV10-1 | 17 | TGCGCCAGCAGTGCGCGTACGGGACTAGCGGAGACCTACGAGCAGTACTTC | CASSARTGLAETYEQYF
- | TRBJ2-3 | - | TRBV5-4 | 17 | TGTGCCAGCAGCCCAATGCCTGGAAACCGTGGGCCAGATACGCAGTATTTT | CASSPMPGNRGPDTQYF
- | TRBJ2-7 | TRBD1 | TRBV6-5 | 14 | TGTGCCAGCAGCCGGGGAGCAGGGGGCGCCGAGCAGTACTTC | CASSRGAGGAEQYF
- | TRBJ2-1 | TRBD1 | TRBV28 | 14 | TGTGCCAGCAGTTTAGGGGGACAGTGGTATGAGCAGTTCTTC | CASSLGGQWYEQFF
- | TRBJ1-1 | - | TRBV21-1 | 20 | TGTGCCAGCAGCCCTTCCGGGGACAAACCGGACTCCGCGATGAACACTGAAGCTTTCTTT | CASSPSGDKPDSAMNTEAFF
- | TRBJ1-4 | - | TRBV10-3 | 14 | TGTGCCATCAGTGGGACAGCAACTAATGAAAAACTGTTTTTT | CAISGTATNEKLFF
- | TRBJ1-1 | - | TRBV7-9 | 14 | TGTGCCAGCAGTCAAAAGGCGGCTAACACTGAAGCTTTCTTT | CASSQKAANTEAFF
- | TRBJ2-3 | TRBD2 | TRBV9 | 16 | TGTGCCAGCAGCGCAAGGGAGGGTTGGGCAGCAGATACGCAGTATTTT | CASSAREGWAADTQYF